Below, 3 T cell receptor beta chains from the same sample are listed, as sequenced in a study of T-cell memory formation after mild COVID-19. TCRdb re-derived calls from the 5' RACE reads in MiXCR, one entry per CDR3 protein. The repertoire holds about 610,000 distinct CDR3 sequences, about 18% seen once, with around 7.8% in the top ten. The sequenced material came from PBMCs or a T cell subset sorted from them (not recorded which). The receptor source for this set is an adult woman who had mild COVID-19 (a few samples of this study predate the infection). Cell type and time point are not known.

The CDR3 DNA sequence: TGCAGCGTTGGGGGGATGGGGCAGCCCCAGCATTTT. It translates to CSVGGMGQPQHF. The rearrangement links TRBV29-1 to TRBJ1-5; perhaps TRBD1 as D (5 bases). The CDR3 covers 12 residues. With 4 bases removed from V and 7 bases from J, the gap between germline ends came to 11 bases. CDR1 is SQVTM, CDR2 ANQGSEA, per germline.

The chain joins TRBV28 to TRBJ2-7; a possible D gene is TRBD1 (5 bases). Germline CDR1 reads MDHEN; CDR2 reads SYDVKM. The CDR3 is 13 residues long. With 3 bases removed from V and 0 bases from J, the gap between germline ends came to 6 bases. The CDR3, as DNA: TGTGCCAGCAGTTTTGACAGCTCCTACGAGCAGTACTTC. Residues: CASSFDSSYEQYF.

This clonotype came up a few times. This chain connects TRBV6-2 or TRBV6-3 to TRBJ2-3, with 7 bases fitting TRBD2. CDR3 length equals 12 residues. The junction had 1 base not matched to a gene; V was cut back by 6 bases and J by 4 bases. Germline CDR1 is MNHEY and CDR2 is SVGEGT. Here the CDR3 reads CASRAGADTQYF. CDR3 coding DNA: TGTGCCAGCAGGGCGGGAGCAGATACGCAGTATTTT.